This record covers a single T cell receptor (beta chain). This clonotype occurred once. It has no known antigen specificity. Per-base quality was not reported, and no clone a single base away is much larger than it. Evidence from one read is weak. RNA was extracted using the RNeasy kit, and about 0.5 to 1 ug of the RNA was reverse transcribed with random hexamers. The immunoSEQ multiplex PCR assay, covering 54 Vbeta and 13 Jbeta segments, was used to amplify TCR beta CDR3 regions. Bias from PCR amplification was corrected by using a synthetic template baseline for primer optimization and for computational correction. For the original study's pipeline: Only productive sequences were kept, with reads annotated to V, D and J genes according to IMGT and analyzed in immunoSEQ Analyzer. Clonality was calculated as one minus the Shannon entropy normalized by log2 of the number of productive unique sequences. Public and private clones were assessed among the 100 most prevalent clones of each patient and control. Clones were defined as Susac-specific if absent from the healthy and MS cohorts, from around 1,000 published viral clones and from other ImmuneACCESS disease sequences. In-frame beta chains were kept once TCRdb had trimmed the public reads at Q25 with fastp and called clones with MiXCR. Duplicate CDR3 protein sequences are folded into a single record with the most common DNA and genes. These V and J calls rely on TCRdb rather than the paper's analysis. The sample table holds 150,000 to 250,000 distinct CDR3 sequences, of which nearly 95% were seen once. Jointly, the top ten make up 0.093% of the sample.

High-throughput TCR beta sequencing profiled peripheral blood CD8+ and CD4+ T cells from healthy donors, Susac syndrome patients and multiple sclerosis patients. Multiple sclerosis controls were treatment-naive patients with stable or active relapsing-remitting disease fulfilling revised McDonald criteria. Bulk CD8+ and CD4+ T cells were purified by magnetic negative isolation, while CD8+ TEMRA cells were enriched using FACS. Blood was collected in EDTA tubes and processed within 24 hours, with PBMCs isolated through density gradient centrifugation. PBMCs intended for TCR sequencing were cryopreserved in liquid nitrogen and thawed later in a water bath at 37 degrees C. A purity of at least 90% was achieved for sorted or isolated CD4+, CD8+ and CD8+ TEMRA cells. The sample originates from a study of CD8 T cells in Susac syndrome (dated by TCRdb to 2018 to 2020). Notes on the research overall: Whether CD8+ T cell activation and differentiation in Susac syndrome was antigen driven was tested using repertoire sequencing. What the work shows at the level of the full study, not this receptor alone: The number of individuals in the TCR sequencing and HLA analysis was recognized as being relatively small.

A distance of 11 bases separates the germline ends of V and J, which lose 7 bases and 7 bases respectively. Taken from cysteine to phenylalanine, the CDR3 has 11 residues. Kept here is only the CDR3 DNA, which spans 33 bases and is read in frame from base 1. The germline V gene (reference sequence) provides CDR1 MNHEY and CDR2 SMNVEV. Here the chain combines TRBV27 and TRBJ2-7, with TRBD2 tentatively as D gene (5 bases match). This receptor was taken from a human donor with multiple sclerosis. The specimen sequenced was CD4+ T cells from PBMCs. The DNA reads TGTGCCAGCATGAGGGAAAGGGAGCAGTACTTC. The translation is CASMREREQYF.